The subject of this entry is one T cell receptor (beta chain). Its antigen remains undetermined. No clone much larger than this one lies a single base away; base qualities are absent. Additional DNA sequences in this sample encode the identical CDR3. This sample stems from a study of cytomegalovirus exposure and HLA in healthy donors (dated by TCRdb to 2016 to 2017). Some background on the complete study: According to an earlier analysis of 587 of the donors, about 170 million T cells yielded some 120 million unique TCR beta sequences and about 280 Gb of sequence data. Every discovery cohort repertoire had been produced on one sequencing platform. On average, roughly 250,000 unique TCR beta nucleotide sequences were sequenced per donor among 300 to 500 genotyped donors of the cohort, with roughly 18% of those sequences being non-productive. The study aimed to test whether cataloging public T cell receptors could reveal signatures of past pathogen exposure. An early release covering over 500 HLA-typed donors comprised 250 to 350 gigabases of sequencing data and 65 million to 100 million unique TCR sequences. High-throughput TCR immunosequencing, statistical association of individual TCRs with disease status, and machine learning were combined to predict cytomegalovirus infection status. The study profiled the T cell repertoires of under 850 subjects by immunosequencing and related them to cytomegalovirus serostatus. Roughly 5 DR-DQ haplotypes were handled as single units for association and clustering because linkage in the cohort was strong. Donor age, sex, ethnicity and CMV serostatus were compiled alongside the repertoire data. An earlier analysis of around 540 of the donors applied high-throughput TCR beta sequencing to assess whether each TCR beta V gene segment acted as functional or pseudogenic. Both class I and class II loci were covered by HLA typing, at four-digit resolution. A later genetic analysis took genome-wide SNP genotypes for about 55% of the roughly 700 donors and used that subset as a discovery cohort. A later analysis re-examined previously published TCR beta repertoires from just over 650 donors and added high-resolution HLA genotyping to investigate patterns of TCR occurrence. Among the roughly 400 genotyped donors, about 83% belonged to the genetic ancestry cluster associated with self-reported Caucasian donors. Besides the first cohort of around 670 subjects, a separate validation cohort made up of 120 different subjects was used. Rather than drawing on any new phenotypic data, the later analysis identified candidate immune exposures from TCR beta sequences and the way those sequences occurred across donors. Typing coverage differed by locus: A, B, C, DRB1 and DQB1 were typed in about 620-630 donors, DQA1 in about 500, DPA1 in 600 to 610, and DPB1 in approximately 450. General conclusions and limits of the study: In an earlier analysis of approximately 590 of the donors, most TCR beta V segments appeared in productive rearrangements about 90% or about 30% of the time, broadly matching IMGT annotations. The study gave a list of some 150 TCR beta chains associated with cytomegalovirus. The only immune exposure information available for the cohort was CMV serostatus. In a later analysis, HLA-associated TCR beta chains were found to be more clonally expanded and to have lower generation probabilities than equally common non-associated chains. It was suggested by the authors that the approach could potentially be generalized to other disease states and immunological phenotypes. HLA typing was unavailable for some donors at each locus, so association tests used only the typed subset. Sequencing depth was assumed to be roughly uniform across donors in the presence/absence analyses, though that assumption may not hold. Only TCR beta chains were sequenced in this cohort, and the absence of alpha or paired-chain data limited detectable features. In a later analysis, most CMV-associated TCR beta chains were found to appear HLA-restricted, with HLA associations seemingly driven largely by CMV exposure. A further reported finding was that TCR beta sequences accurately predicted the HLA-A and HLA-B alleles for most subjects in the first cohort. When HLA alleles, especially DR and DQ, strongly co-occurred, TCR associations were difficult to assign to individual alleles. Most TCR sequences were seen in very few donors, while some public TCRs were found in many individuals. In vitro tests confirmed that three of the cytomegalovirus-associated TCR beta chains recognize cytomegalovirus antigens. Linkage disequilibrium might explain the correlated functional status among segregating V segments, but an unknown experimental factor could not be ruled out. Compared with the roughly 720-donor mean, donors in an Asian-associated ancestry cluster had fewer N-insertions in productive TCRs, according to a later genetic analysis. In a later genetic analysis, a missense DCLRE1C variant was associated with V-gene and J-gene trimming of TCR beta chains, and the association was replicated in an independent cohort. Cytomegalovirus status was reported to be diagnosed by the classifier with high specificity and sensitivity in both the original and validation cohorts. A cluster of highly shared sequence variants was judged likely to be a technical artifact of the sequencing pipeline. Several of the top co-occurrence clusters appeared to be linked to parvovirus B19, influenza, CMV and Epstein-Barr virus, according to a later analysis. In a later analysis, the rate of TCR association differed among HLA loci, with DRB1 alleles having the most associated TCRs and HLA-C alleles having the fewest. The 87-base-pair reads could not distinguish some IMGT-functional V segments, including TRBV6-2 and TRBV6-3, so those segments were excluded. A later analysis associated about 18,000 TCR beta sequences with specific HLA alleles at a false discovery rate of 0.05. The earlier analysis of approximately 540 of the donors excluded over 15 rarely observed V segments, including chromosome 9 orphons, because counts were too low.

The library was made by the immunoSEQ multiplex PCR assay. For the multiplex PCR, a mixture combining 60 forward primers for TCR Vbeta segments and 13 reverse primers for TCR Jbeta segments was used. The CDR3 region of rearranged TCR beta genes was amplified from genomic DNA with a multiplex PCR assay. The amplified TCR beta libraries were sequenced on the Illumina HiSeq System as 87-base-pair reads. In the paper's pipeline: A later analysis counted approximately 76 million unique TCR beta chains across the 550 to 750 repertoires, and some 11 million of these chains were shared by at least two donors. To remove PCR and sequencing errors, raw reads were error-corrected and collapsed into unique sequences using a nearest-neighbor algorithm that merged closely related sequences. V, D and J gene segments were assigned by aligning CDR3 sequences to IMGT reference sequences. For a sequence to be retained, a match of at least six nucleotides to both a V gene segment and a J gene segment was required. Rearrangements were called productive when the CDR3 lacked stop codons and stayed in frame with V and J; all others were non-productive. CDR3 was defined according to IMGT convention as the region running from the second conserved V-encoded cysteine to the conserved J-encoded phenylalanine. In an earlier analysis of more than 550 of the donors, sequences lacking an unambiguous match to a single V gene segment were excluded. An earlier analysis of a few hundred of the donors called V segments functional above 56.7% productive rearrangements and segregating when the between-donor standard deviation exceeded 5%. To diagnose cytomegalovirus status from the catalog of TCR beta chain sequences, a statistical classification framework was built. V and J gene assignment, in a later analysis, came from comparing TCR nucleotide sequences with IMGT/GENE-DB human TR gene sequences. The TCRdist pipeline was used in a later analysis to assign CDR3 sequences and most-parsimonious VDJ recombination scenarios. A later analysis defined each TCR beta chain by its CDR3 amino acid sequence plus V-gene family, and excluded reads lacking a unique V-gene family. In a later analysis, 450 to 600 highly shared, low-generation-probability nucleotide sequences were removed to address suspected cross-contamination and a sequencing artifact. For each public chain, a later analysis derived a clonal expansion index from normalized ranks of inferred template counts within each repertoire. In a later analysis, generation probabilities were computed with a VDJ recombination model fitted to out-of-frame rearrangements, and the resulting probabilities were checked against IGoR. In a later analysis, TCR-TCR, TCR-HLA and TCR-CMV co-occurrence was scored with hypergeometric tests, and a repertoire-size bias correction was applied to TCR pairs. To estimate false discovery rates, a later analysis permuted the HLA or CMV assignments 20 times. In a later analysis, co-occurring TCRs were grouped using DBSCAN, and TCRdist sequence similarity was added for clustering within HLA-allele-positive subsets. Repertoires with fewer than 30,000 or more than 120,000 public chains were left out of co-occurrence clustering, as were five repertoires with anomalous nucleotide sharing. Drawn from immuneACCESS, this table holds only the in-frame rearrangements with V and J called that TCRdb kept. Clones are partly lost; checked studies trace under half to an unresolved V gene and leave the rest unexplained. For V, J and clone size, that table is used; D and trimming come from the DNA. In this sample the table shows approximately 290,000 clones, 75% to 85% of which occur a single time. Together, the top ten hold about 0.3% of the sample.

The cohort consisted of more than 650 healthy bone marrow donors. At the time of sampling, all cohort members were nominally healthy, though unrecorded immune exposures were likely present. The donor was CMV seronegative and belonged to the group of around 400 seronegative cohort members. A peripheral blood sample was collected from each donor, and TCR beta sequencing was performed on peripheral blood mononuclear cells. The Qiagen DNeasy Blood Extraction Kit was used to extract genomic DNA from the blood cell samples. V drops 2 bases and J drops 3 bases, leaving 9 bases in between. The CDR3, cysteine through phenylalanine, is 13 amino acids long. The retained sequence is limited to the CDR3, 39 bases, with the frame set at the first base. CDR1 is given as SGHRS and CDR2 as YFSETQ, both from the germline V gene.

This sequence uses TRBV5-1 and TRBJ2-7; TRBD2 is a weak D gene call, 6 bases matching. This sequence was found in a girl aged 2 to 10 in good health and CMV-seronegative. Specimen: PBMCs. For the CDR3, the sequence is CASSLSGVYEQYF. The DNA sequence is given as TGCGCCAGCAGCTTATCGGGAGTCTACGAGCAGTACTTC.